These 6 T cell receptor beta chains came from one sample sequenced in a study of shared clonotypes between healthy human individuals. Cells designated naive CD8 were CD45RO-negative and were positively selected for CCR7, with terminally differentiated effector memory CD45RA+ cells excluded. Sequencing used immunoSEQ multiplex PCR; TCRdb keeps in-frame clones, though not all of them. The profile covers millions of clones, with roughly 91% appearing a single time and under 2% taken by the ten largest. Sequencing was done on a sample of naive CD8+ T cells from PBMCs. All receptors derive from a man between 18 and 29 years old in good health. Some clones in this sample may be carry-over from other donors' samples.

The rearrangement joins TRBV11-1 to TRBJ1-1; 9 bases are a match to TRBD1. The ends lost 5 bases at V and 3 bases at J; junction bases unmatched: 10. This CDR3 is 16 amino acids long. The germline gives CDR1 SGHAT, CDR2 FQDESV (reference sequence). CDR3 in DNA: TGTGCCAGCAGCGATAGCGAGGGACAGGGTTACACTGAAGCTTTCTTT. Its translation: CASSDSEGQGYTEAFF. Combining the CDR3 with reference TRBV11-1 and TRBJ1-1 gives the whole variable domain EAEVAQSPRYKITEKSQAVAFWCDPISGHATLYWYRQILGQGPELLVQFQDESVVDDSQLPKDRFSAERLKGVDSTLKIQPAELGDSAMYLCASSDSEGQGYTEAFFGQGTRLTVV.

This chain links TRBV6-4 with TRBJ1-1; TRBD1 is a possible D gene (5 bases). Trimming took off 0 bases at V and 4 bases at J, with 9 bases between the two ends. Germline lookup yields CDR1 MRHNA and CDR2 SNTAGT. The CDR3 is 14 residues long. This chain's CDR3 is CASSDSGGSTEAFF. Here the CDR3 DNA reads TGTGCCAGCAGTGACTCGGGGGGATCCACTGAAGCTTTCTTT.

A word on this clone: The same CDR3 can be traced to other DNA sequences in this sample. The chain is built from TRBV27 and TRBJ1-2, with D possibly matching TRBD1 (5 bases). V lost 3 bases and J lost 4, with 12 bases in between. CDR1 and CDR2 from the germline V gene are MNHEY and SMNVEV (reference sequence). The CDR3 contains 14 residues. CDR3 loop: CASSLLGTAYGYTF. In DNA form, the CDR3 reads TGTGCCAGCAGTTTGTTGGGGACCGCCTATGGCTACACCTTC.

The chain uses TRBV27 and TRBJ1-5; D is possibly TRBD1 (5 bases). Germline assignment: CDR1 MNHEY and CDR2 SMNVEV (reference sequence). The CDR3 is made up of 16 amino acids. V shed 4 bases and J shed 2 bases, with 15 bases lying between them. The CDR3 protein is CASSSVGGNGNQPQHF. The CDR3 DNA is TGTGCCAGCAGTTCGGTGGGGGGGAATGGCAATCAGCCCCAGCATTTT.

This clone was counted once. This rearrangement joins TRBV5-4 to TRBJ2-7; D is ambiguous. CDR1 SGHNT and CDR2 YYREEE come from the germline V gene (reference sequence). With 0 bases removed from V and 3 bases from J, the gap between germline ends came to 10 bases. The CDR3 spans 14 residues. CDR3 sequence (DNA): TGTGCCAGCAGCTTGGTCCCGGGCGACTACGAGCAGTACTTC. Translated: CASSLVPGDYEQYF.

The V and J genes are TRBV30 and TRBJ2-7; no reliable D call. The germline V gene has CDR1 GTSNPN and CDR2 SVGIG (reference sequence). Deletions cut 3 bases from V and 6 bases from J, with 12 bases between. This CDR3 comprises 12 residues. In nucleotides, the CDR3 is TGTGCCTGGAGCCCACCAGGCCCCGAGCAGTACTTC. Its translation: CAWSPPGPEQYF.